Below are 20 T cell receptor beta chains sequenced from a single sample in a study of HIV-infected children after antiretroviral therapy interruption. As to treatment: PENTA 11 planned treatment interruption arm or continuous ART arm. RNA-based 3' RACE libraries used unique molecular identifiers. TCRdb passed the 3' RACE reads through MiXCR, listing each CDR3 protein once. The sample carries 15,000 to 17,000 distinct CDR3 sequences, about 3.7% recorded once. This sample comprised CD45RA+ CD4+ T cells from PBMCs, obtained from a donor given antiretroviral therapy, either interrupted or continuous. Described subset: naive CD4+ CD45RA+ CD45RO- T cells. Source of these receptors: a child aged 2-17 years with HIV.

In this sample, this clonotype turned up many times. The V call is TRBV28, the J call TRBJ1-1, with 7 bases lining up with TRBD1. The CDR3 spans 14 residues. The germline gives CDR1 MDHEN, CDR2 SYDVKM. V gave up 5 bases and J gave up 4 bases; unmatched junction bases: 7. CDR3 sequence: CASSPQTGITEAFF. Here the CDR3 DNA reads TGTGCCAGCAGTCCCCAGACAGGGATCACTGAAGCTTTCTTT.

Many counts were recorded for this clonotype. The CDR3, as DNA: TGCGCCAGCAGCGGGGACAGCGAAAAACTGTTTTTT. Residues: CASSGDSEKLFF. V and J are TRBV5-1 and TRBJ1-4; 7 bases map to TRBD1. The CDR3 covers 12 residues. J gave up 8 bases and V 4 bases, and 2 bases lay outside the gene matches. CDR1 and CDR2 from the germline V gene are SGHRS and YFSETQ.

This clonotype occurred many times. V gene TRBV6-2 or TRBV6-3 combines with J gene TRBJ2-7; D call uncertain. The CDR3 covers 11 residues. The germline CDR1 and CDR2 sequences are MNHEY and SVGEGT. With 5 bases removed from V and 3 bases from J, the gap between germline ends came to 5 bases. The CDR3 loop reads CASSALYEQYF. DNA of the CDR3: TGTGCCAGCAGTGCCCTCTACGAGCAGTACTTC.

In nucleotides, the CDR3 is TGTGCCAGCAGGGTAAATCAGCCCCAGCATTTT. It codes for CASRVNQPQHF. The chain carries TRBV6-6 and TRBJ1-5; no clear D. Germline CDR1 MNHNY, CDR2 SVGAGI (reference sequence). The CDR3 has 11 residues. Trimming stripped 6 bases from V and 4 bases from J, with 4 bases between.

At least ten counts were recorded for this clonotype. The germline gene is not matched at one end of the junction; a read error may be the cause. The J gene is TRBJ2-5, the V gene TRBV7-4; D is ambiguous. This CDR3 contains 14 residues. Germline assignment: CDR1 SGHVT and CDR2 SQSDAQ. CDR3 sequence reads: CASSKLHNQDTQYF. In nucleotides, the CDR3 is TGTGCCAGCAGCAAACTGCATAACCAAGACACCCAGTACTTT.

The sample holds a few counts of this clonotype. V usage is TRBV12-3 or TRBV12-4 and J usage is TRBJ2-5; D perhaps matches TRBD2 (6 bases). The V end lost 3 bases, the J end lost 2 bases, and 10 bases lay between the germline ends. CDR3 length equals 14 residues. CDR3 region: CASSFFGGQETQYF. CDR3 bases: TGTGCCAGCAGTTTCTTCGGGGGTCAAGAGACCCAGTACTTC.

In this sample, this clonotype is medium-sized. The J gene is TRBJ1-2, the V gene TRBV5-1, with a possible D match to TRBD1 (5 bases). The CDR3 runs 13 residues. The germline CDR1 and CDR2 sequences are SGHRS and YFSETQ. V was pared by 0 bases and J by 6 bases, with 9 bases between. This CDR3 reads CASSLVSGNGYTF. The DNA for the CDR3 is TGCGCCAGCAGCTTGGTTTCAGGGAATGGCTACACCTTC.

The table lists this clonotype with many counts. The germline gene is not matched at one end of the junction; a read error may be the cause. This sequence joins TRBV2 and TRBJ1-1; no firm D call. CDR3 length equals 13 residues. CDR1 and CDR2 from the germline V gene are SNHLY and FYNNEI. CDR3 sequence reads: CASRDLVNTEAFF. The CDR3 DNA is TGTGCCAGCCGTGATTTAGTAAACACTGAAGCTTTCTTT.

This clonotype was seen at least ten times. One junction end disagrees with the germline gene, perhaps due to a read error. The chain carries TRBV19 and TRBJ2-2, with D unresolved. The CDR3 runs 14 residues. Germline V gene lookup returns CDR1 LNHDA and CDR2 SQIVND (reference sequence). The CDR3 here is CASSRLGNTGQLYF. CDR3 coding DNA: TGTGCCAGCAGTCGGCTGGGGAACACCGGGCAGCTCTACTTT.

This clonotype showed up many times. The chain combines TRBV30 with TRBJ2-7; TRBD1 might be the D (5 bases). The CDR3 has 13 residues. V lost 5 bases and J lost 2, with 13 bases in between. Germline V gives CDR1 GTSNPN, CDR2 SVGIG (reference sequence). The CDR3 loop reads CAWGVGEPYEQYF. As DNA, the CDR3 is TGTGCCTGGGGAGTAGGGGAACCCTACGAGCAGTACTTC. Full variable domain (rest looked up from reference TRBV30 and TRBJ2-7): SQTIHQWPATLVQPVGSPLSLECTVEGTSNPNLYWYRQAAGRGLQLLFYSVGIGQISSEVPQNLSASRPQDRQFILSSKKLLLSDSGFYLCAWGVGEPYEQYFGPGTRLTVT.

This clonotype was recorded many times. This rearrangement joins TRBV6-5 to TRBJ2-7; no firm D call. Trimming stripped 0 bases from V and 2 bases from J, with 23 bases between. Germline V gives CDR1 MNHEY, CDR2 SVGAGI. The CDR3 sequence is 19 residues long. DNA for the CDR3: TGTGCCAGCAGTTACTCGTCCCATATAGTCAAGATACTCGCCTACGAGCAGTACTTC. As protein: CASSYSSHIVKILAYEQYF.

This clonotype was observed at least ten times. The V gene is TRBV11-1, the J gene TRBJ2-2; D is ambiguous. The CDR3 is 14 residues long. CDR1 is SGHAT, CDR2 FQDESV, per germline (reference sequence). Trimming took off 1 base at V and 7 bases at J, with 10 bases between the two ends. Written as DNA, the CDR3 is TGTGCCAGCAGCTTAGGTCTAGGTGGCGGGGAGCTGTTTTTT. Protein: CASSLGLGGGELFF.

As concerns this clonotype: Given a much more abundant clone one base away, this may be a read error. The DNA of the CDR3 is TGTGCCAGCAGCTTCCGGGGGGCCGTCTCCTACGAGCAGTACTTC. This sequence encodes CASSFRGAVSYEQYF. This chain connects TRBV7-3 to TRBJ2-7, with D perhaps TRBD2 (7 bases). Germline V CDR1 and CDR2: SGHTA, FQGTGA. The V gene lost 3 bases and the J gene lost 0 bases, with 12 bases spanning the gap. The CDR3 covers 15 residues.

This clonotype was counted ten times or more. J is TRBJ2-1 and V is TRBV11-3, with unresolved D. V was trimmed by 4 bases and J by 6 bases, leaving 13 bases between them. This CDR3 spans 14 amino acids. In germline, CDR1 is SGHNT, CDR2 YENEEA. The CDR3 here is CASSYGLTGNEQFF. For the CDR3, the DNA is TGTGCCAGCAGCTACGGATTGACGGGCAATGAGCAGTTCTTC.

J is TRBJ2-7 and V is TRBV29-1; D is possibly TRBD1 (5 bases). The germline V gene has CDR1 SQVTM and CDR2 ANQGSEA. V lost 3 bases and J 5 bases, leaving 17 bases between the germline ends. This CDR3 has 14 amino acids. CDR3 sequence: CSVDFKGPPNEQYF. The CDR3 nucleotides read TGCAGCGTTGATTTCAAGGGGCCCCCGAACGAGCAGTACTTC.

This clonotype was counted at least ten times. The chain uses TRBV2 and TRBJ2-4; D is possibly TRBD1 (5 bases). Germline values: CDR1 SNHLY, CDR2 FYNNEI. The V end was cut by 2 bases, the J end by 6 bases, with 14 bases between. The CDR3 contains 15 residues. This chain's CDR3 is CASSESAGLANIQYF. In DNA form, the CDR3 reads TGTGCCAGCAGTGAATCGGCAGGGTTGGCAAACATTCAGTACTTC.

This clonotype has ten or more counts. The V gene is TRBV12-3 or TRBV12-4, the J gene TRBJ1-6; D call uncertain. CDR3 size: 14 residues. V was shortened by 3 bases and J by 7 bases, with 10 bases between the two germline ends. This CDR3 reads CASSFFSGNSPLHF. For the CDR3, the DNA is TGTGCCAGCAGTTTTTTTAGCGGCAATTCACCCCTCCACTTT.

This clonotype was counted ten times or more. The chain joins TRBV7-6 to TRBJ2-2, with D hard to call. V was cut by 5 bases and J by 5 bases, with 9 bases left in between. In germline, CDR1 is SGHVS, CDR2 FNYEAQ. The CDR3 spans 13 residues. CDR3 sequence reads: CASSPYGTGELFF. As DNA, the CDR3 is TGTGCCAGCAGCCCGTACGGGACCGGGGAGCTGTTTTTT.

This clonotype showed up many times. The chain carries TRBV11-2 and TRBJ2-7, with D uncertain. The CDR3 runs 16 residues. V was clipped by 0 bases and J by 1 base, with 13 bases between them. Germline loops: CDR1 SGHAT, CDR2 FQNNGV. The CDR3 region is CASSLDFLPDSYEQYF. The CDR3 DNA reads TGTGCCAGCAGCTTAGATTTTCTTCCAGATTCCTACGAGCAGTACTTC. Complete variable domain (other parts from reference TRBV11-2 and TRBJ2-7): EAGVAQSPRYKIIEKRQSVAFWCNPISGHATLYWYQQILGQGPKLLIQFQNNGVVDDSQLPKDRFSAERLKGVDSTLKIQPAKLEDSAVYLCASSLDFLPDSYEQYFGPGTRLTVT.

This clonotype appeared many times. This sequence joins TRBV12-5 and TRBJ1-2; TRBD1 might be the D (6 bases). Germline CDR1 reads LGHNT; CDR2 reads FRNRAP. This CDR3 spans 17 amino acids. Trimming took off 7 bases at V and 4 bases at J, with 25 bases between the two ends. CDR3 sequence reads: CASVNPENRVDFYGYTF. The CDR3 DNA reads TGTGCTAGTGTCAACCCGGAGAACAGGGTGGACTTCTATGGCTACACCTTC.